The rows below give T cell receptor beta chains drawn from one sample of a study of T-cell reconstitution after alpha-beta-depleted transplantation in children. MiXCR, run by TCRdb on the PCR reads, gives a single entry per CDR3 protein. The sample carries over 120,000 distinct CDR3 sequences, around 8.8% recorded once. Sequenced material: PBMCs, mostly from graft donor cells, taken 180 days after TCRalphabeta/CD19-depleted stem cell transplant. The receptors originated from a female patient aged 2-9 years who had a stem cell transplant for congenital amegakaryocytic thrombocytopenia, so the T cells may come from the graft donor. The CDR3 runs from the conserved cysteine through the conserved F or W. A D gene is named only where the DNA matches it firmly. Expanded clones are given a class, and other clones once, few, many or no size at all.

d_gene,abundance,len,j_gene,v_gene,CDR3nt,CDR3aa
NA,many,14,TRBJ2-3,TRBV20-1,TGCAGTGCTCCCTGGACCGAAGCCCCAGATACGCAGTATTTT,CSAPWTEAPDTQYF
TRBD1,few,16,TRBJ1-3,TRBV5-1,TGCGCCAGCAGCTTGTATCAGGGGGCTTCTGGAAACACCATATATTTT,CASSLYQGASGNTIYF
NA,NA,16,TRBJ1-4,TRBV15,TGTGCCACCAGCAGAGATTGGGAGTTTCGTGGTGAAAAACTGTTTTTT,CATSRDWEFRGEKLFF
NA,many,14,TRBJ2-7,TRBV28,TGTGCCAGCAGTTTCGGGTTAAGCTCCTACGAGCAGTACTTC,CASSFGLSSYEQYF
NA,NA,13,TRBJ2-2,TRBV28,TGTGCCATCAGGGCAGGGAACACCGGGGAGCTGTTTTTT,CAIRAGNTGELFF
NA,many,13,TRBJ1-6,TRBV18,TGTGCCAGCTCACCGAACAGTAATTCACCCCTCCACTTT,CASSPNSNSPLHF
TRBD1,many,16,TRBJ1-6,TRBV13,TGTGCCAGCAGCTCCTCTGGGACAGGGCTCTATTCACCCCTCCACTTT,CASSSSGTGLYSPLHF
TRBD2,NA,14,TRBJ2-1,TRBV7-8,TGTGCCCCGCTGAGGCGGGAGCTGTGGAATGAGCAGTTCTTC,CAPLRRELWNEQFF
TRBD1,NA,16,TRBJ1-4,TRBV5-1,TGCGCCAGCAGCTCCAATACAGGGGGCGCGGATGAAAAACTGTTTTTT,CASSSNTGGADEKLFF
NA,many,15,TRBJ1-2,TRBV6-5,TGTGCCAGCAGTTACACCGCCACCAGGAACTATGGCTACACCTTC,CASSYTATRNYGYTF
NA,many,14,TRBJ2-5,TRBV6-1,TGTGCCAGCAGTGAGGGGGGAAGCCAAGAGACCCAGTACTTC,CASSEGGSQETQYF
NA,few,13,TRBJ1-4,TRBV20-1,TGCAGTGCTAGTTCTGGGTCTAATGAAAAACTGTTTTTT,CSASSGSNEKLFF
NA,many,15,TRBJ1-5,TRBV12-3/TRBV12-4,TGTGCCAGCAGTTTTGCAGGGTCGTCCAATCAGCCCCAGCATTTT,CASSFAGSSNQPQHF
NA,many,12,TRBJ1-1,TRBV30,TGTGCCTGGAGGGGAATGGGGGTAGAAGCTTTCTTT,CAWRGMGVEAFF
TRBD2,many,14,TRBJ2-3,TRBV5-1,TGCGCCAGCAGCATGGGACTAGCCACAGATACGCAGTATTTT,CASSMGLATDTQYF
TRBD1,many,17,TRBJ2-2,TRBV20-1,TGCAGTGCTAGCGAAACAGGGGGCCCGTCGAACACCGGGGAGCTGTTTTTT,CSASETGGPSNTGELFF
NA,many,12,TRBJ1-5,TRBV6-2/TRBV6-3,TGTGCCAGCACCTCCTCTCATCAGCCCCAGCATTTT,CASTSSHQPQHF
NA,many,13,TRBJ2-6,TRBV12-3/TRBV12-4,TGTGCCAGCAAACGTCCTGGGGCCAACGTCCTGACTTTC,CASKRPGANVLTF
NA,many,14,TRBJ2-1,TRBV5-5,TGTGCCAGCAGCTTGGTTAGGGTTAACAATGAGCAGTTCTTC,CASSLVRVNNEQFF
TRBD2,NA,16,TRBJ2-1,TRBV20-1,TGCTGTGCTAGAGATATCGGACTAGCGACATACAATGAGCAGTTCTTC,CCARDIGLATYNEQFF
NA,many,13,TRBJ2-7,TRBV12-3/TRBV12-4,TGTGCCAGCAGTTCCTCCCTGCCCCGGGAGCAGTACTTC,CASSSSLPREQYF
TRBD1,many,17,TRBJ2-4,TRBV12-3/TRBV12-4,TGTGCCAGCAGTAGTACTAACAGGGGGATAGCCAAAAACATTCAGTACTTC,CASSSTNRGIAKNIQYF
NA,few,16,TRBJ1-3,TRBV5-1,TGCGCCAGCAGCTTGTGGGGCAGCGACTCTGGAAACACCATATATTTT,CASSLWGSDSGNTIYF
NA,few,16,TRBJ1-5,TRBV6-9,TGTGCCAGCAGTTCAAATCGGGGGGCTGGGTATCAGCCCCAGCATTTT,CASSSNRGAGYQPQHF
NA,many,11,TRBJ1-1,TRBV10-3,TGTGCCAGCGCCGGGAACACTGAAGCTTTCTTT,CASAGNTEAFF
NA,few,15,TRBJ2-3,TRBV5-1,TGCGCCAGCAGCTTGGCGTCAACCGTCACAGATACGCAGTATTTT,CASSLASTVTDTQYF
NA,many,11,TRBJ2-7,TRBV7-6,TGTGCCAGCGCCGACCCCTACGAGCAGTACTTC,CASADPYEQYF
TRBD2,NA,17,TRBJ2-3,TRBV5-1,TGCGCCAGCAGCCACACTCGGACTAGCGGGCCGGGGAATACGCAGTATTTT,CASSHTRTSGPGNTQYF
NA,few,15,TRBJ2-2,TRBV19,TGTGCCAGTAGTGTGCCCCGGGGCCACACCGGGGAGCTGTTTTTT,CASSVPRGHTGELFF
TRBD2,NA,16,TRBJ2-7,TRBV12-5,TGTGCTAGTGGTTTGGCCTCCGGGACTATGGGCTACGAGCAGTACTTC,CASGLASGTMGYEQYF
NA,few,12,TRBJ1-4,TRBV7-9,TGTGCCAGCAGCTTAACGTATGAAAAACTGTTTTTT,CASSLTYEKLFF
TRBD1,many,15,TRBJ2-5,TRBV6-2/TRBV6-3,TGTGCCAGCAGGGTGCAGGGGGCGTCTAGGGAGACCCAGTACTTC,CASRVQGASRETQYF
TRBD2,few,17,TRBJ2-7,TRBV10-3,TGTGCCATCAGTGAGTCCCCGGGACTAGCGGGATCCTACGAGCAGTACTTC,CAISESPGLAGSYEQYF
TRBD1,many,13,TRBJ2-1,TRBV4-1,TGCGCCAGCAGCCAAGCAGGGGGTTTTGAGCAGTTCTTC,CASSQAGGFEQFF
TRBD2,NA,17,TRBJ2-5,TRBV12-3/TRBV12-4,TGTGCCAGCAGTTTCGAGACTAGCGGGGGGTCGCAAGAGACCCAGTACTTC,CASSFETSGGSQETQYF
TRBD2,few,15,TRBJ2-5,TRBV12-3/TRBV12-4,TGTGCCAGCAGTTTTGGCGGGGGGGCAGGTGAGACCCAGTACTTC,CASSFGGGAGETQYF
NA,many,10,TRBJ1-2,TRBV29-1,TGCAGCGTTGTTGTGGACGACGCCAACTTC,CSVVVDDANF
TRBD1,NA,16,TRBJ1-2,TRBV29-1,TGCAGCGTTGAAGGGAGACAGGGGATTTCTAACTATGGCTACACCTTC,CSVEGRQGISNYGYTF
TRBD2,few,14,TRBJ2-3,TRBV20-1,TGCAGTGCTAGTCCTAGCGGGAACACAGATACGCAGTATTTT,CSASPSGNTDTQYF
NA,NA,15,TRBJ2-3,TRBV3-1,TGTGCCAGCAGCCAAGTGGCAGGGGGCACAGATACGCAGTATTTT,CASSQVAGGTDTQYF
NA,few,16,TRBJ2-2,TRBV12-3/TRBV12-4,TGTGCCAGCAGTCCCCGGGGAAACCCGAACACCGGGGAGCTGTTTTTT,CASSPRGNPNTGELFF
TRBD1,NA,16,TRBJ1-1,TRBV7-9,TGTGCCAGCATCCAAGGGATCGGGACAGGAGACACTGAAGCTTTCTTT,CASIQGIGTGDTEAFF
NA,NA,16,TRBJ2-6,TRBV5-5,TGTGCCAGCAGCTTTACATCCAGCTCTGGGGCCAACGTCCTGACTTTC,CASSFTSSSGANVLTF
NA,NA,14,TRBJ2-7,TRBV4-3,TGCGCCAGCAGCCAAGGGAAGGGGCTAGGGGAGCAGTACTTC,CASSQGKGLGEQYF
TRBD1,many,16,TRBJ1-1,TRBV20-1,TGCAGTGCTAGAGATATGGCAGGGGGCCTGGACACTGAAGCTTTCTTT,CSARDMAGGLDTEAFF